This T cell receptor beta chain was obtained from a study of blood T cells in healthy people across ages. The study, taken as a whole, reports: The long-lived group displayed more naive CD4+ cells, plus higher diversity, than the aged donors did. Age brought a roughly linear fall in TCR beta diversity measured per million T cells.

It was with a sample-barcoded 5' primer and a J-beta primer mix that a second PCR of about 6 to 12 cycles was run. Samples each returned at least 2.5 million CDR3-containing paired-end reads. From the 5' RACE reads, TCRdb called clonotypes with MiXCR, one entry per CDR3 protein. The sample carries more than 700,000 distinct CDR3 sequences, 53% recorded once. Trimming pared 6 bases from V and 0 bases from J, leaving 9 bases between. The CDR3 is 14 amino acids. From germline, CDR1 is KGHDR and CDR2 SFDVKD. To note about this clonotype: Its specificity is not known.

The sequencing sample was made of blood. The TCR originated in a man older than 75 in good health. This chain joins TRBV24-1 and TRBJ2-3, with D tentatively TRBD2 (6 bases). The CDR3 is CATSPRGSTDTQYF. The CDR3 DNA reads as TGTGCCACCAGTCCACGGGGGAGCACAGATACGCAGTATTTT.